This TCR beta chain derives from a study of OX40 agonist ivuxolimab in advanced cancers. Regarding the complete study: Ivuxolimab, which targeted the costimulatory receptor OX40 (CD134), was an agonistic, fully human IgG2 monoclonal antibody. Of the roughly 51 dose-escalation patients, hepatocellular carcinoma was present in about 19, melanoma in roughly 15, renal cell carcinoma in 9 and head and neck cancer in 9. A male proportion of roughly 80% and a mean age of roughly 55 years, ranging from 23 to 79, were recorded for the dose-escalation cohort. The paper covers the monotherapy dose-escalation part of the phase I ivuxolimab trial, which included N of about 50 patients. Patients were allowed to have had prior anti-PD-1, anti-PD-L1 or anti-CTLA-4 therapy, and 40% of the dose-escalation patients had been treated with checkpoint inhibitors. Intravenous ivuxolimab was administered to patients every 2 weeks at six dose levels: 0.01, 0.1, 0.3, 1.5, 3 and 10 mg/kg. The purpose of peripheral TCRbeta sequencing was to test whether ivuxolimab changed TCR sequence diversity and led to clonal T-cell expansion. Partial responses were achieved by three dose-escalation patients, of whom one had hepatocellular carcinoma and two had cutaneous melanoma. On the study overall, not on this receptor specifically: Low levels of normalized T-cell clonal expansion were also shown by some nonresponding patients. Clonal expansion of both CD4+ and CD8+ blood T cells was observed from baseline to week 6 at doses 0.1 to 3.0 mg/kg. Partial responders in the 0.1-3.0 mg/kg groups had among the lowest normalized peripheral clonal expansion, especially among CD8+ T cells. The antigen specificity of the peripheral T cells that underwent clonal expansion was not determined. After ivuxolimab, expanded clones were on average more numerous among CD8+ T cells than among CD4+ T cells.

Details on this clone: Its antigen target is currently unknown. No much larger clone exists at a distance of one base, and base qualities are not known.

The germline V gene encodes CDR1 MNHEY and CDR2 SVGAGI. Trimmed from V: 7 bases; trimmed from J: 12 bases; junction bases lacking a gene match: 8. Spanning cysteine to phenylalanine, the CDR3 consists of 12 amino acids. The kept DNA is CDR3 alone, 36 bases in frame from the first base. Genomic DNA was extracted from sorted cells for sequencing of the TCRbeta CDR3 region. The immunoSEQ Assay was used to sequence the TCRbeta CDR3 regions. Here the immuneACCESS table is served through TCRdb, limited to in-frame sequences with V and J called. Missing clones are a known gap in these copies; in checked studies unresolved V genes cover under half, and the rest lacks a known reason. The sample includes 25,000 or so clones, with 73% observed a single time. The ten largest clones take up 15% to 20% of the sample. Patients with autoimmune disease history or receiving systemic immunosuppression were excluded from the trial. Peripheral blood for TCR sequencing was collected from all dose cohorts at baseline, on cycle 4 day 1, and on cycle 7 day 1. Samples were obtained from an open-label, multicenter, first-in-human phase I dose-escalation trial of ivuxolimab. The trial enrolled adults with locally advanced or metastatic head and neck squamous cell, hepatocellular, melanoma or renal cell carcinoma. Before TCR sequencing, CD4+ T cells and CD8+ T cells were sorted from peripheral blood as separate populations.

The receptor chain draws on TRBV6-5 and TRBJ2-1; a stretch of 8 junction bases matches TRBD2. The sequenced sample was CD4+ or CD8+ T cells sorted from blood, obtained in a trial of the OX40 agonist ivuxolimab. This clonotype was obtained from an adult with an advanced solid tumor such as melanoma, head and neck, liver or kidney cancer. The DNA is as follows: TGTGCCAGCACCCCGGGGGGGACAAGGCAGTTCTTC. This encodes CASTPGGTRQFF.